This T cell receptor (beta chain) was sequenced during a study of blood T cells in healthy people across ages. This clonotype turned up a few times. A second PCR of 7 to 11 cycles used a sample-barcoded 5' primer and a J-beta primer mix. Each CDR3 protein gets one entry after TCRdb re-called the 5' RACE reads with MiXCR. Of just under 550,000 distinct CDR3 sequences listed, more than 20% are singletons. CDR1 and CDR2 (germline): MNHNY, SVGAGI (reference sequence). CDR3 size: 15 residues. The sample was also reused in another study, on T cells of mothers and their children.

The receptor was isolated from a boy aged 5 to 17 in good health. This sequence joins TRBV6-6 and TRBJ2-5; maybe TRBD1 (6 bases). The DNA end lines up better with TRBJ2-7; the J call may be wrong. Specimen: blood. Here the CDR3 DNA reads TGTGCCAGCAGTTACTTATCACAGGGCGGCCACGAGCAGTACTTC. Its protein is CASSYLSQGGHEQYF.